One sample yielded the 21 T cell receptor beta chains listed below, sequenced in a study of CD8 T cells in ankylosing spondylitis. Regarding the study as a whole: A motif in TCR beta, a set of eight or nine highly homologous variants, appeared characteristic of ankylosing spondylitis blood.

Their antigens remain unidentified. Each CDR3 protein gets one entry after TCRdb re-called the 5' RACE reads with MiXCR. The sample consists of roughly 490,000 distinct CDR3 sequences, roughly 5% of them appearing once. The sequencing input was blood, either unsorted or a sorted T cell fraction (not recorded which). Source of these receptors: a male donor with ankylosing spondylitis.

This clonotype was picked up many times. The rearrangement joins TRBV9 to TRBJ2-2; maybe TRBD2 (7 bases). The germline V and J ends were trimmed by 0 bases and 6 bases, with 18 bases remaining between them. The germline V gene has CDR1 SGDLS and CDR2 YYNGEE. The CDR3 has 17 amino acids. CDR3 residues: CASSVATLGGAPGELFF. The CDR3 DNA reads TGTGCCAGCAGCGTAGCTACGTTAGGGGGGGCGCCCGGGGAGCTGTTTTTT.

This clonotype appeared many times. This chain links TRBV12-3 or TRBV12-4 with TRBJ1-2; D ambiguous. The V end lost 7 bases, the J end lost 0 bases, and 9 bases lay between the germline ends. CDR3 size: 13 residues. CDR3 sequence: CASKAGANYGYTF. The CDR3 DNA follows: TGTGCCAGCAAAGCAGGAGCTAACTATGGCTACACCTTC.

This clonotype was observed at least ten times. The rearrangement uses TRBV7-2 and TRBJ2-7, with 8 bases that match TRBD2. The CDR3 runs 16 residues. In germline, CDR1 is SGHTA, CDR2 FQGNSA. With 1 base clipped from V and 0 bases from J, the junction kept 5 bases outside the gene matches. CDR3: CASSLGIAGNSYEQYF. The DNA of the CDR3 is TGTGCCAGCAGCTTAGGTATAGCGGGGAACTCCTACGAGCAGTACTTC.

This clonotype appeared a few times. CDR3 residues: CASTLRDAGKQYF. The CDR3 region has the DNA TGTGCCAGCACCTTACGAGATGCGGGGAAGCAGTACTTC. V gene TRBV28 combines with J gene TRBJ2-7, with D possibly being TRBD2 (6 bases). Per germline, CDR1 MDHEN and CDR2 SYDVKM. The CDR3 totals 13 residues. Trimming stripped 7 bases from V and 8 bases from J, with 18 bases between.

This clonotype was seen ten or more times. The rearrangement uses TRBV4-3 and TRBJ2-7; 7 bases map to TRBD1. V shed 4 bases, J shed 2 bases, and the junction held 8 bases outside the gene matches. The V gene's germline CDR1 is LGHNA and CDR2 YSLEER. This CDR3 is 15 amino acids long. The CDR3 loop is CASSLQDRSAYEQYF. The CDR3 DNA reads TGCGCCAGCAGCCTCCAGGACAGGTCAGCCTACGAGCAGTACTTC.

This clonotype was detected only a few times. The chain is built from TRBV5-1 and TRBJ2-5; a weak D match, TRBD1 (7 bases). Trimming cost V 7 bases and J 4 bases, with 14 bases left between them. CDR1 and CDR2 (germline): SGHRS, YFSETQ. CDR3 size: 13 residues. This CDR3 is CASRRDSSETQYF. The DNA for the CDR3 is TGCGCCAGCCGGAGGGACAGTTCAGAGACCCAGTACTTC.

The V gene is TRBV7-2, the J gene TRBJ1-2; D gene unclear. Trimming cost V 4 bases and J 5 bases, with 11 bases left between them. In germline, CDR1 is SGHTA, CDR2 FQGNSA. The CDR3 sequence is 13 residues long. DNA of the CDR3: TGTGCCAGCAGCTATTCACAGACTTATGGCTACACCTTC. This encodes CASSYSQTYGYTF.

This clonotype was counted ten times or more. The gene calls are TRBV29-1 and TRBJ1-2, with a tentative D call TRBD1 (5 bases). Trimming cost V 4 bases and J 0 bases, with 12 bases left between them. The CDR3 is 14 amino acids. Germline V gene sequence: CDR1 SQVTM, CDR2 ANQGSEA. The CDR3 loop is CSVGHGASNYGYTF. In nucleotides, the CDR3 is TGCAGCGTTGGGCATGGGGCCTCTAACTATGGCTACACCTTC.

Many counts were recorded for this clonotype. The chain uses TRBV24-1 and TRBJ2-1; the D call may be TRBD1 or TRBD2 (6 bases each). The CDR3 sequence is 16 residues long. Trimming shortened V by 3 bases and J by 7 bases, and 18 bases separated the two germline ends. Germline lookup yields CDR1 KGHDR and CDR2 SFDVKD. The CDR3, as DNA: TGTGCCACCAGTGATCCACAGGGTGGAGGGGCGAATGAGCAGTTCTTC. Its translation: CATSDPQGGGANEQFF.

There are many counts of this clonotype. CDR3 bases: TGCAGTGCTCCCAGACAGGGTTCTGAAGCTTTCTTT. Encoded protein: CSAPRQGSEAFF. The chain recombines TRBV20-1 with TRBJ1-1; TRBD1 aligns across 7 bases. The CDR3 is 12 residues long. Germline V CDR1 and CDR2: DFQATT, SNEGSKA (reference sequence). Trimming at V came to 5 bases and at J to 6 bases, leaving 6 bases not matched to a gene.

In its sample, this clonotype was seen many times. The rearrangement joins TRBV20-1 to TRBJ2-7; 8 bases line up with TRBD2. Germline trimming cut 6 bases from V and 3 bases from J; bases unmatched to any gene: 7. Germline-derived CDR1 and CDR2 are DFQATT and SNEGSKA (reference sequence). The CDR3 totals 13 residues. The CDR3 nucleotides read TGCAGTGCCACGCGGGGGGCAAACTACGAGCAGTACTTC. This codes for CSATRGANYEQYF.

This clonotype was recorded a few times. CDR3 protein: CASSEYVGSPTDTQYF. The CDR3 DNA reads TGTGCCAGCAGTGAATATGTTGGCTCCCCCACAGATACGCAGTATTTT. This sequence joins TRBV25-1 and TRBJ2-3, with D hard to call. The CDR3 spans 16 residues. V was trimmed by 0 bases and J by 2 bases, leaving 12 bases between them. Germline-derived CDR1 and CDR2 are MGHDK and SYGVNS.

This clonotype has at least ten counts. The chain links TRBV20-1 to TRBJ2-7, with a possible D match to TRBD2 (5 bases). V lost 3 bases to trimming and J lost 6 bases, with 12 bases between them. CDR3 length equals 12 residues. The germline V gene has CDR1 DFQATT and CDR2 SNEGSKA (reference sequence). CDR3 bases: TGCAGTGCTAGGGGAGACGGAGGCGAGCAGTACTTC. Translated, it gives CSARGDGGEQYF.

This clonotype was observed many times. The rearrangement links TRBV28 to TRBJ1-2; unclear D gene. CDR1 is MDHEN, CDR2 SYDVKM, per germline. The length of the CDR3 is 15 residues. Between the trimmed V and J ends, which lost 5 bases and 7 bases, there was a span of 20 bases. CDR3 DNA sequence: TGTGCCAGCAGTCCCCCTCAGAAGTCCTCAACTGGCTACACCTTC. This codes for CASSPPQKSSTGYTF.

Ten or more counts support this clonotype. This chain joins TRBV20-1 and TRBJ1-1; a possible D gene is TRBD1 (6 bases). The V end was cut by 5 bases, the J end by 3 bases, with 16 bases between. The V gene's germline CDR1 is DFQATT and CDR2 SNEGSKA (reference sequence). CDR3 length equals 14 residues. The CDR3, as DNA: TGCAGTGCTGTCCGACAGGCGTGGGACACTGAAGCTTTCTTT. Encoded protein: CSAVRQAWDTEAFF.

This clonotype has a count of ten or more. The DNA for the CDR3 is TGTGCCAGCAGTTATGGCGGGGGGCTTGTGGACGAGCAGTACTTC. Translation gives CASSYGGGLVDEQYF. This chain links TRBV6-5 with TRBJ2-7; the match to TRBD2 covers 8 bases. CDR3 length equals 15 residues. CDR1 is MNHEY, CDR2 SVGAGI, per germline. The V and J ends lost 3 bases and 5 bases, in that order; junction bases with no gene match: 9.

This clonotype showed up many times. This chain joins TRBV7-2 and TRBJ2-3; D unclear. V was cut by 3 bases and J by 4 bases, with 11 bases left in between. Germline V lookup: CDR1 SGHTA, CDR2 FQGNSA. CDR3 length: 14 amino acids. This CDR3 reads CASSFQPPPDTQYF. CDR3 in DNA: TGTGCCAGCAGCTTTCAACCCCCACCAGATACGCAGTATTTT.

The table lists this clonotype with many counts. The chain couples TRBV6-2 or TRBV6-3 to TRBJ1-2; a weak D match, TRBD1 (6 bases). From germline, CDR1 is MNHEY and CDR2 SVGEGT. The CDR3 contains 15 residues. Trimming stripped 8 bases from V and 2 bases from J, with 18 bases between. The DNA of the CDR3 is TGTGCCAGCCACCCGCGGGGGGCGATAAACTATGGCTACACCTTC. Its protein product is CASHPRGAINYGYTF.

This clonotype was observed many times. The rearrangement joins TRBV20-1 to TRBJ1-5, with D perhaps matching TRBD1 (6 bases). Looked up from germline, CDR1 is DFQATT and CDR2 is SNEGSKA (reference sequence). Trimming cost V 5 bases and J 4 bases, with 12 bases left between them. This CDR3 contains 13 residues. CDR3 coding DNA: TGCAGTGCTCCAAAGGGGGGGAATCAGCCCCAGCATTTT. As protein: CSAPKGGNQPQHF.

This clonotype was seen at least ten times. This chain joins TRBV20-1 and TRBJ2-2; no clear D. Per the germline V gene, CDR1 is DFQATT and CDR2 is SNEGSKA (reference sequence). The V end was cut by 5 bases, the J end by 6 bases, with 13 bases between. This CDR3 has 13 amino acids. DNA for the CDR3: TGCAGTGCTCGGAGTTGGCGGCCCGGGGAGCTGTTTTTT. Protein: CSARSWRPGELFF.

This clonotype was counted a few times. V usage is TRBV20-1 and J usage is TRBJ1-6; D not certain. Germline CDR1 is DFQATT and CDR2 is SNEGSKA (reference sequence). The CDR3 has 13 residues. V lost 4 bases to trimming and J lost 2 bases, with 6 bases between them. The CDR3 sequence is CSATRTYNSPLHF. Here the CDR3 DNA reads TGCAGTGCTACGCGGACCTATAATTCACCCCTCCACTTT.